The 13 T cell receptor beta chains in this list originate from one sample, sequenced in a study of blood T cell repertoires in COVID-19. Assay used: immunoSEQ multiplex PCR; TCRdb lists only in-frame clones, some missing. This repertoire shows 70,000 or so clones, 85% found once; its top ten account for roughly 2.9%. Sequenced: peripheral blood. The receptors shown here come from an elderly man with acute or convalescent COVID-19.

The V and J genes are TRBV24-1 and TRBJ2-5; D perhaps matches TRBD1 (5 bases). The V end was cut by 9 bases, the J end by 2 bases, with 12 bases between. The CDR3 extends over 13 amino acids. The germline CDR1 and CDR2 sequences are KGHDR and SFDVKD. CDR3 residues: CATYDSYQETQYF. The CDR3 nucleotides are TGTGCCACCTACGACAGTTATCAAGAGACCCAGTACTTC.

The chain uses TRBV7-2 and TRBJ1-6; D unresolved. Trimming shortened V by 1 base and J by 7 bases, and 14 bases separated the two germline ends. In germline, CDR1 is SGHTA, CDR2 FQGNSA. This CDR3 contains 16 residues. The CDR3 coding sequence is TGTGCCAGCAGCTTAGATTATGCGGGGAGCAATTCACCCCTCCACTTT. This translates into CASSLDYAGSNSPLHF.

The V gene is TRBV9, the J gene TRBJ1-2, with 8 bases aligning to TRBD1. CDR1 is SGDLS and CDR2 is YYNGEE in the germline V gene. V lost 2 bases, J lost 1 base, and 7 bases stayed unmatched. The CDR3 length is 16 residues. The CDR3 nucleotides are TGTGCCAGCAGCGTCGGCGGACAGGGAAGTAACTATGGCTACACCTTC. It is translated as CASSVGGQGSNYGYTF.

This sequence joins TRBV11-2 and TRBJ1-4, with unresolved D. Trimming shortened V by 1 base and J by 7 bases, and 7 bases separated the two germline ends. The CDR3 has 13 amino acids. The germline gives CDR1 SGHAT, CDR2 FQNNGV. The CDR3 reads CASSLATSEKLFF. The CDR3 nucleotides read TGTGCCAGCAGCTTAGCGACATCTGAAAAACTGTTTTTT.

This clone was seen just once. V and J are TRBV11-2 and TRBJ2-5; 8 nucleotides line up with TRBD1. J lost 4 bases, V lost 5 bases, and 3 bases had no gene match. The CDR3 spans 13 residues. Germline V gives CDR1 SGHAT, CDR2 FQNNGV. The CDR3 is CASSPGGAETQYF. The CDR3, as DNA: TGTGCCAGCAGCCCAGGGGGCGCAGAGACCCAGTACTTC.

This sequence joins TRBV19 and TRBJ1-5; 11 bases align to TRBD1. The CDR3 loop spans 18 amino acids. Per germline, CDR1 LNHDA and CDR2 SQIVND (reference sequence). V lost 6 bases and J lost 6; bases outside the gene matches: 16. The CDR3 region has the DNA TGTGCCAGTAGACCAGGACAGGGGGCTTCATATTTGGGTCAGCCCCAGCATTTT. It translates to CASRPGQGASYLGQPQHF.

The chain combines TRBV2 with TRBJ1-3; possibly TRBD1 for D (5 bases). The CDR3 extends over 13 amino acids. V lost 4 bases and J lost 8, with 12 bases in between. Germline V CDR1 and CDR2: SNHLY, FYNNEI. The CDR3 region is CASSGGDGDTIYF. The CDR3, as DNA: TGTGCCAGCAGTGGGGGGGATGGGGACACCATATATTTT.

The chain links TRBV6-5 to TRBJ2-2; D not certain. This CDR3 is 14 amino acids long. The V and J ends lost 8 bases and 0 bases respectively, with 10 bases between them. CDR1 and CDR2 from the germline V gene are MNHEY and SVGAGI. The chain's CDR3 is CASGSDSNTGELFF. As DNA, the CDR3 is TGTGCCAGCGGCAGCGATTCGAACACCGGGGAGCTGTTTTTT.

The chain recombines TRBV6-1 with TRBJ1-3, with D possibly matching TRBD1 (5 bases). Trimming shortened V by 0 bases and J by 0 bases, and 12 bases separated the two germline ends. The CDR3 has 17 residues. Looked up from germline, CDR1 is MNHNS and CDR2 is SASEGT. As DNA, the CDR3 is TGTGCCAGCAGTGAAGCGCTTCGGGGGAGCTCTGGAAACACCATATATTTT. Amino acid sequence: CASSEALRGSSGNTIYF.

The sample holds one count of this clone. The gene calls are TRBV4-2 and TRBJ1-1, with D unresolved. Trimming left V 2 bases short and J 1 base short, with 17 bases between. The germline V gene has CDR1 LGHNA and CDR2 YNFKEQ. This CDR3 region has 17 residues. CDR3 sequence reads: CASSQINQNHRNTEAFF. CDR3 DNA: TGTGCCAGCAGCCAAATCAACCAGAACCACAGGAACACTGAAGCTTTCTTT.

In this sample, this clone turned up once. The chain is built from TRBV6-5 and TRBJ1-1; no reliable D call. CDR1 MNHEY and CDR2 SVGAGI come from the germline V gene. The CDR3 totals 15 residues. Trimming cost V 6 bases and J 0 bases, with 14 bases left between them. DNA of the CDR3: TGTGCCAGCAGCCCATATGCAGGTATGAACACTGAAGCTTTCTTT. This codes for CASSPYAGMNTEAFF.

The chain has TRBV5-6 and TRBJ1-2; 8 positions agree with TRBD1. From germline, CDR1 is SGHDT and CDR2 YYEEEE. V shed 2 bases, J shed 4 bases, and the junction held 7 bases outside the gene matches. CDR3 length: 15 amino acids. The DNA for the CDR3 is TGTGCCAGCAGCTTTGACAGGGGAGAAGGCTATGGCTACACCTTC. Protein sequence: CASSFDRGEGYGYTF.

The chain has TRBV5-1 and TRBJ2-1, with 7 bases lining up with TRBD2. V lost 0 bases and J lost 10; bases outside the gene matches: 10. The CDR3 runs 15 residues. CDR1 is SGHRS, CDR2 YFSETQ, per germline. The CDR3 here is CASSLDGGRSVEQFF. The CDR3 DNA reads TGCGCCAGCAGCTTGGATGGCGGGAGAAGTGTGGAGCAGTTCTTC.